This entry lists 16 T cell receptor beta chains sequenced from one sample in a study of shared clonotypes between healthy human individuals. Data came from immunoSEQ multiplex PCR; TCRdb stores just in-frame clones and leaves some out. The table shows 700,000 to 950,000 clones, with approximately 97% occurring only once. Selected positively for CCR7 and CD45RO-negative, naive CD8 cells excluded terminally differentiated effector memory CD45RA+ cells. Sequenced: naive CD8+ T cells sorted from blood. The receptors derive from a man aged 30-40 years in good health.

The rearrangement uses TRBV6-5 and TRBJ2-1; TRBD1 might be the D (6 bases). CDR1 is MNHEY and CDR2 is SVGAGI in the germline V gene. The CDR3 is 14 amino acids. V gave up 8 bases and J gave up 7 bases, with 18 bases separating them. Here the CDR3 reads CASGTGTELNEQFF. The CDR3 nucleotides are TGTGCCAGCGGCACAGGGACGGAGTTGAATGAGCAGTTCTTC.

About this clone itself: Other DNA sequences from this sample encode an identical CDR3 as well. The chain has TRBV27 and TRBJ2-7; 8 bases map to TRBD1. The CDR3 is made up of 15 amino acids. Trimming took 2 bases from V and 4 from J; bases not matched to a gene: 7. The V gene's germline CDR1 is MNHEY and CDR2 SMNVEV (reference sequence). The CDR3 nucleotides read TGTGCCAGCAGTTTAGCCGGACAGGGTTTGTACGAGCAGTACTTC. Encoded protein: CASSLAGQGLYEQYF.

This clone was picked up one time. This chain connects TRBV6-4 to TRBJ1-4; D call uncertain. The CDR3 sequence is 11 residues long. Germline V gene sequence: CDR1 MRHNA, CDR2 SNTAGT. V lost 8 bases, J lost 7 bases, and 8 bases lay in between. In DNA form, the CDR3 reads TGTGCCAGCCCAGGAGGTGAAAAACTGTTTTTT. Amino acid sequence: CASPGGEKLFF.

This rearrangement joins TRBV19 to TRBJ2-1, with 9 bases identical to TRBD2. Trimming cost V 5 bases and J 7 bases; bases outside gene matches: 3. The CDR3 is 13 residues long. Germline-derived CDR1 and CDR2 are LNHDA and SQIVND (reference sequence). The CDR3 DNA follows: TGTGCCAGTAGTTCTAGCGGGATGAATGAGCAGTTCTTC. Translating it yields CASSSSGMNEQFF.

The chain combines TRBV6-6 with TRBJ2-7; D is possibly TRBD2 (5 bases). Germline V lookup: CDR1 MNHNY, CDR2 SVGAGI (reference sequence). There are 16 residues in the CDR3. Trimming removed 6 bases at V and 2 bases at J, with 20 bases between. The CDR3 DNA is TGTGCCAGCAGCCACCCGGGGATTGGCGGAGCCTACGAGCAGTACTTC. This codes for CASSHPGIGGAYEQYF.

The chain is built from TRBV5-6 and TRBJ2-5; TRBD2 might be the D (5 bases). The CDR3 totals 12 residues. CDR1 and CDR2 from the germline V gene are SGHDT and YYEEEE. The CDR3 sequence: CASEAGGETQYF. For the CDR3, the DNA is TGTGCTTCTGAGGCGGGTGGGGAGACCCAGTACTTC. Combining the CDR3 with reference TRBV5-6 and TRBJ2-5 gives the whole variable domain DAGVTQSPTHLIKTRGQQVTLRCSPKSGHDTVSWYQQALGQGPQFIFQYYEEEERQRGNFPDRFSGHQFPNYSSELNVNALLLGDSALYLCASEAGGETQYFGPGTRLLVL.

The CDR3 region is CASSPRRGSTGELFF. The DNA of the CDR3 is TGTGCCAGCTCACCACGTCGGGGAAGCACCGGGGAGCTGTTTTTT. J is TRBJ2-2 and V is TRBV18, with a weak D call TRBD2 (5 bases). V lost 1 base to trimming and J lost 4 bases, with 10 bases between them. The CDR3 has 15 amino acids. Germline CDR1 KGHSH, CDR2 LQKENI.

The chain links TRBV7-2 to TRBJ2-7; the match to TRBD2 covers 9 bases. The CDR3 extends over 15 amino acids. Germline V gene lookup returns CDR1 SGHTA and CDR2 FQGNSA. Trimming took 4 bases from V and 3 from J; bases not matched to a gene: 7. This CDR3 is CASSSRGSGGYEQYF. The CDR3 region has the DNA TGTGCCAGCAGCTCCAGAGGTAGCGGGGGCTACGAGCAGTACTTC.

The V gene is TRBV6-1, the J gene TRBJ2-7, with 10 bases lining up with TRBD1. After removal of 3 bases from V and 4 bases from J, the junction contained 18 bases not matched to a gene. This CDR3 comprises 19 residues. Looked up from germline, CDR1 is MNHNS and CDR2 is SASEGT. The CDR3 DNA is TGTGCCAGCAGTGAGACCGGGACAGGGGAAAAGCTTCCCACGTACGAGCAGTACTTC. Translation gives CASSETGTGEKLPTYEQYF.

This rearrangement joins TRBV27 to TRBJ1-2; D not resolved. CDR1 is MNHEY, CDR2 SMNVEV, per germline (reference sequence). The V and J ends lost 3 bases and 4 bases respectively, with 9 bases between them. The CDR3 runs to 13 residues. The CDR3 spells CASSFGLTYGYTF. Written as DNA, the CDR3 is TGTGCCAGCAGTTTTGGCCTAACCTATGGCTACACCTTC.

The chain has TRBV2 and TRBJ2-5; the D call may be TRBD1 or TRBD2 (5 bases each). The CDR3 consists of 14 residues. Germline V CDR1 and CDR2: SNHLY, FYNNEI. Deletions cut 3 bases from V and 2 bases from J, with 10 bases between. The DNA of the CDR3 is TGTGCCAGCAGTGAGGGGTGGGGGCAAGAGACCCAGTACTTC. This sequence encodes CASSEGWGQETQYF. Filled out from reference TRBV2 and TRBJ2-5, the complete variable domain reads EPEVTQTPSHQVTQMGQEVILRCVPISNHLYFYWYRQILGQKVEFLVSFYNNEISEKSEIFDDQFSVERPDGSNFTLKIRSTKLEDSAMYFCASSEGWGQETQYFGPGTRLLVL.

This clone was counted once. The V call is TRBV7-9, the J call TRBJ2-1, with 9 bases fitting TRBD1. The CDR3 is 17 residues long. Germline V gives CDR1 SEHNR, CDR2 FQNEAQ (reference sequence). The V segment lost 4 bases and the J segment 1 base; nucleotides outside the gene matches: 8. The CDR3 protein is CASSSKPGTGSYNEQFF. The CDR3 nucleotides read TGTGCCAGCAGCTCGAAGCCCGGGACAGGGTCCTACAATGAGCAGTTCTTC. Supplemented by reference TRBV7-9 and TRBJ2-1, the full variable domain reads DTGVSQNPRHKITKRGQNVTFRCDPISEHNRLYWYRQTLGQGPEFLTYFQNEAQLEKSRLLSDRFSAERPKGSFSTLEIQRTEQGDSAMYLCASSSKPGTGSYNEQFFGPGTRLTVL.

J is TRBJ1-1 and V is TRBV6-5; weak D call: TRBD1 (6 bases). This CDR3 comprises 14 residues. V lost 5 bases to trimming and J lost 3 bases, with 13 bases between them. Germline V CDR1 and CDR2: MNHEY, SVGAGI. The CDR3 sequence is CASSQGPVDTEAFF. The CDR3 DNA reads as TGTGCCAGCAGTCAGGGGCCGGTGGACACTGAAGCTTTCTTT.

Concerning this clone: Germline and junction disagree at one end, which may indicate a read error. The CDR3 DNA reads TGTGCCAGCAGGGAAGGACAGGGATTTATCTCTGGGGCCAACGTCCTGACTTTC. It translates to CASREGQGFISGANVLTF. The chain employs TRBV6-1 and TRBJ2-6; TRBD1 aligns across 8 bases. The CDR3 loop spans 18 amino acids. Germline values: CDR1 MNHNS, CDR2 SASEGT.

In nucleotides, the CDR3 is TGTGCCAGCAGCTTACCCGGACTAGCGGGAGTGACCTACAATGAGCAGTTCTTC. It codes for CASSLPGLAGVTYNEQFF. The chain carries TRBV7-9 and TRBJ2-1, with 13 bases identical to TRBD2. The CDR3 runs 18 residues. Germline CDR1 is SEHNR and CDR2 is FQNEAQ (reference sequence). Unmatched junction bases numbered 6, after V lost 2 bases and J lost 2 bases.

The chain combines TRBV10-2 with TRBJ2-1; the D call may be TRBD1 or TRBD2 (5 bases each). The CDR3 is 12 residues long. Germline CDR1 is WSHSY and CDR2 is SAAADI. Trimming stripped 4 bases from V and 8 bases from J, with 9 bases between. As DNA, the CDR3 is TGCGCCAGCAGTGGGTGGGACCATGAGCAGTTCTTC. Its translation is CASSGWDHEQFF.